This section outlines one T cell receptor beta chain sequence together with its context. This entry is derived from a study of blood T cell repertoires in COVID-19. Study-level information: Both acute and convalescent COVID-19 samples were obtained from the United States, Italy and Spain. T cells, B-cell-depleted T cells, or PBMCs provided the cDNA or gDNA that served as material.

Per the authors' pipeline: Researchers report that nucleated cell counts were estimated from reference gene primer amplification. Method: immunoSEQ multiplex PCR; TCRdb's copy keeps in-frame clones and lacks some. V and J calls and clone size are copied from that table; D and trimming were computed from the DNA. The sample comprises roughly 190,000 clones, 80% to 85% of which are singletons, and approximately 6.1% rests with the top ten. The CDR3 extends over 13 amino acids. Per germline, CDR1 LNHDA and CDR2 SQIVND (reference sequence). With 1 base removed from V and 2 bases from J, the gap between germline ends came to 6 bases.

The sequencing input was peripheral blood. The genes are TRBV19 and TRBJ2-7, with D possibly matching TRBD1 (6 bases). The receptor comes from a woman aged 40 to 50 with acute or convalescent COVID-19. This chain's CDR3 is CASSIAGAYEQYF. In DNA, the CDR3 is TGTGCCAGTAGTATAGCAGGGGCCTACGAGCAGTACTTC.